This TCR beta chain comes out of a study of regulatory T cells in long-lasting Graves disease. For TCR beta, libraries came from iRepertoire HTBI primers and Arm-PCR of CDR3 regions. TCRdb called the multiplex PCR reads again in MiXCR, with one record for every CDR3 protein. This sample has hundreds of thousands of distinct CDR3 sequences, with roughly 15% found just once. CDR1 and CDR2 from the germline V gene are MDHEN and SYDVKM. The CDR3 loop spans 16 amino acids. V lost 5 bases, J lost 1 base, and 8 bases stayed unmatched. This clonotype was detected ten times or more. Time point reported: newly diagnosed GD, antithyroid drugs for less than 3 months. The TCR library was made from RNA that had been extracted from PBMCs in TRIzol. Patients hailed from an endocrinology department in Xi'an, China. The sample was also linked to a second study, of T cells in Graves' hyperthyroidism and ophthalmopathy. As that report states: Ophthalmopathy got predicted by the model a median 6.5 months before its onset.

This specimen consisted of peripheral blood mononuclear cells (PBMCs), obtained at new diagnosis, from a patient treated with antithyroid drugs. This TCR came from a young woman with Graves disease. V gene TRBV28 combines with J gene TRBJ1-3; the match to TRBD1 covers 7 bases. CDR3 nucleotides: TGTGCCAGCAGTGCCCCGACAGGGAGTTCTGGAAACACCATATATTTT. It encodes CASSAPTGSSGNTIYF.